The sequence of this T cell receptor beta chain was determined in a study of graft-versus-host responses after intestinal transplantation (dated by TCRdb to about 2021). For the wider study: Recipients received multivisceral, liver-intestinal, or isolated intestinal transplants. All recipients received anti-thymocyte globulin induction followed by maintenance tacrolimus and steroids for approximately 3 years. Bulk TCR-beta CDR3 sequencing was used to track graft-versus-host and host-versus-graft alloreactive T cell clones in the graft, circulation and bone marrow after intestinal transplantation. To identify alloreactive clones, pre-transplant mixed lymphocyte reaction products were sequenced and compared with unstimulated pre-transplant donor and recipient T cells. A cohort of about 26 intestinal transplant recipients, including one retransplant, was enrolled, and a few patients lacking pretransplant specimens were excluded. Donor T cell macrochimerism was defined as a peak of at least 4% donor T cells among recipient peripheral blood mononuclear cells. Samples from a few later patients were sequenced in-house on an Illumina MiSeq with MiXCR processing rather than by the commercial service.

Turning to this clone: Its binding antigen is unknown. Per-nucleotide qualities are absent, and no much larger clonotype sits a single base away.

Blood samples were collected up to 4 times in the first month after transplant and then at least monthly when available. The library relied on the immunoSEQ multiplex PCR assay. High-throughput TCR-beta CDR3 sequencing of genomic DNA from most patients was performed by Adaptive Biotechnologies. In the paper's pipeline: Adaptive's ImmunoSEQ software was the source of the TCR sequencing data for roughly 19 patients, while a few other patients were processed with MiXCR and VDJtools. CDR3 nucleotide sequences shared by donor and recipient were removed because the origin of these sequences could not be assigned. To count as alloreactive, a clone needed at least 2-fold expansion over unstimulated cells and a minimum CFSE-low frequency of 0.002% (template counts) or 0.001% (read counts). Clones detected in sequenced pre-transplant spleen, lymph node, or MLR CFSE-low populations of the donor or recipient were defined as mappable. The cumulative frequency of alloreactive clones was calculated as a percentage of all sequences, weighted by copy number. TCRdb took over this immuneACCESS table, retaining in-frame rearrangements with V and J assigned. Such tables are incomplete; in checked studies, under half of the missing clones stem from an unresolved V gene, and the remainder is unexplained. The V and J calls and the clone size are those of that table, but D and trimming were determined from the DNA. This sample gives under 15,000 clones in total; approximately 93% of them show up just once. Around 4% of the sample comes from the top ten.

Overall study results and their limits: Peak levels of circulating GvH clones were associated with declines in HvG clones early after transplant. GvH clones were detected in recipient bone marrow, and some of these GvH clones were observed earlier in ileal mucosa or blood, consistent with an intestinal mucosal origin. The conclusions were limited by the relatively low number and heterogeneity of the intestinal transplant patients. In the allografts of patients with donor T cell macrochimerism, GvH to HvG T cell clonal ratios were high.

The sample in question was PBMCs, obtained 950 to 1,300 days after intestinal transplantation. The clonotype originates from a human patient who received an intestinal transplant, so some T cells may come from the graft donor.

The DNA reads TGTGCCAGCCGAGGGAGGGACAGGGATTCACCCCTCCACTTT. This encodes CASRGRDRDSPLHF. The rearranged segments are TRBV18 and TRBJ1-6; 9 bases in the middle match TRBD1. The junction shows trimming of 8 bases on V and 8 bases on J, and the gene matches do not reach 7 bases of it. Counted from cysteine to phenylalanine, this CDR3 has 14 amino acids. The DNA shown is the 42-base CDR3, in frame from base 1. The germline V gene gives CDR1 as KGHSH and CDR2 as LQKENI.